The T cell receptor (beta chain) under discussion was sequenced for a study of cytomegalovirus exposure and HLA in healthy donors. Notes on the study in general: There were over 150 TCR beta chains listed as cytomegalovirus-associated.

Concerning this clone itself: Its antigen is unknown.

The PCR made use of 60 Vbeta and 13 Jbeta primers. Produced via immunoSEQ multiplex PCR; TCRdb's table is partial and in-frame only. Its table lists roughly 140,000 clones. Trimming pared 6 bases from V and 8 bases from J, leaving 8 bases between. Germline CDR1 is MNHEY and CDR2 is SMNVEV (reference sequence). The CDR3 has 12 amino acids. Sequenced input: PBMCs. The source of this sequence is a male donor in good health and CMV-seronegative. The V call is TRBV27, the J call TRBJ1-6, with no clear D. The CDR3 DNA reads as TGTGCCAGCAGCACAATGGATTCACCCCTCCACTTT. Protein sequence: CASSTMDSPLHF.